These T cell receptor beta chains were read from a single sample in a study of T cell responses to AZD1222 COVID-19 vaccine. Sequencing was performed with immunoSEQ multiplex PCR; in TCRdb, only in-frame clones are kept and a portion is missing. Of 60,000 to 100,000 clones listed, around 90% are singletons. The material was peripheral blood, obtained on day 0 of AZD1222 vaccination. These receptors all come from an adult in good health. Both conserved end residues are trimmed from each CDR3.

V gene	CDR3 length	CDR3 protein
TRBV28	11	ASSSGADNEQF
TRBV9	11	ASSVGDSLEQF
TRBV13	14	ASSLRRTEANYGYT
TRBV6-2/TRBV6-3	12	ASSFSGRRYEQY
TRBV28	10	ASSGDHYGYT
TRBV5-1	14	ASSPVPGADTGELF
TRBV6-6	13	ASSQTGLQDQPQH
TRBV14	12	ASKPGQYNSPLH
TRBV3-1/TRBV3-2	14	ASSQTGTSGRGEQF
TRBV7-2	17	ASSLNPGLAGPSYNEQF
TRBV6-5	9	ASRLGETQY
TRBV5-4	12	ASSKEGTDYEQY
TRBV3-1/TRBV3-2	14	ASSVFRRGLNNEQF
TRBV11-2	12	ASSRPGAQETQY
TRBV11-2	12	ASSLDPLTDTQY
TRBV19	12	ASIGGTVNEKLF
TRBV6-2/TRBV6-3	13	ASSYMDRSGNTIY